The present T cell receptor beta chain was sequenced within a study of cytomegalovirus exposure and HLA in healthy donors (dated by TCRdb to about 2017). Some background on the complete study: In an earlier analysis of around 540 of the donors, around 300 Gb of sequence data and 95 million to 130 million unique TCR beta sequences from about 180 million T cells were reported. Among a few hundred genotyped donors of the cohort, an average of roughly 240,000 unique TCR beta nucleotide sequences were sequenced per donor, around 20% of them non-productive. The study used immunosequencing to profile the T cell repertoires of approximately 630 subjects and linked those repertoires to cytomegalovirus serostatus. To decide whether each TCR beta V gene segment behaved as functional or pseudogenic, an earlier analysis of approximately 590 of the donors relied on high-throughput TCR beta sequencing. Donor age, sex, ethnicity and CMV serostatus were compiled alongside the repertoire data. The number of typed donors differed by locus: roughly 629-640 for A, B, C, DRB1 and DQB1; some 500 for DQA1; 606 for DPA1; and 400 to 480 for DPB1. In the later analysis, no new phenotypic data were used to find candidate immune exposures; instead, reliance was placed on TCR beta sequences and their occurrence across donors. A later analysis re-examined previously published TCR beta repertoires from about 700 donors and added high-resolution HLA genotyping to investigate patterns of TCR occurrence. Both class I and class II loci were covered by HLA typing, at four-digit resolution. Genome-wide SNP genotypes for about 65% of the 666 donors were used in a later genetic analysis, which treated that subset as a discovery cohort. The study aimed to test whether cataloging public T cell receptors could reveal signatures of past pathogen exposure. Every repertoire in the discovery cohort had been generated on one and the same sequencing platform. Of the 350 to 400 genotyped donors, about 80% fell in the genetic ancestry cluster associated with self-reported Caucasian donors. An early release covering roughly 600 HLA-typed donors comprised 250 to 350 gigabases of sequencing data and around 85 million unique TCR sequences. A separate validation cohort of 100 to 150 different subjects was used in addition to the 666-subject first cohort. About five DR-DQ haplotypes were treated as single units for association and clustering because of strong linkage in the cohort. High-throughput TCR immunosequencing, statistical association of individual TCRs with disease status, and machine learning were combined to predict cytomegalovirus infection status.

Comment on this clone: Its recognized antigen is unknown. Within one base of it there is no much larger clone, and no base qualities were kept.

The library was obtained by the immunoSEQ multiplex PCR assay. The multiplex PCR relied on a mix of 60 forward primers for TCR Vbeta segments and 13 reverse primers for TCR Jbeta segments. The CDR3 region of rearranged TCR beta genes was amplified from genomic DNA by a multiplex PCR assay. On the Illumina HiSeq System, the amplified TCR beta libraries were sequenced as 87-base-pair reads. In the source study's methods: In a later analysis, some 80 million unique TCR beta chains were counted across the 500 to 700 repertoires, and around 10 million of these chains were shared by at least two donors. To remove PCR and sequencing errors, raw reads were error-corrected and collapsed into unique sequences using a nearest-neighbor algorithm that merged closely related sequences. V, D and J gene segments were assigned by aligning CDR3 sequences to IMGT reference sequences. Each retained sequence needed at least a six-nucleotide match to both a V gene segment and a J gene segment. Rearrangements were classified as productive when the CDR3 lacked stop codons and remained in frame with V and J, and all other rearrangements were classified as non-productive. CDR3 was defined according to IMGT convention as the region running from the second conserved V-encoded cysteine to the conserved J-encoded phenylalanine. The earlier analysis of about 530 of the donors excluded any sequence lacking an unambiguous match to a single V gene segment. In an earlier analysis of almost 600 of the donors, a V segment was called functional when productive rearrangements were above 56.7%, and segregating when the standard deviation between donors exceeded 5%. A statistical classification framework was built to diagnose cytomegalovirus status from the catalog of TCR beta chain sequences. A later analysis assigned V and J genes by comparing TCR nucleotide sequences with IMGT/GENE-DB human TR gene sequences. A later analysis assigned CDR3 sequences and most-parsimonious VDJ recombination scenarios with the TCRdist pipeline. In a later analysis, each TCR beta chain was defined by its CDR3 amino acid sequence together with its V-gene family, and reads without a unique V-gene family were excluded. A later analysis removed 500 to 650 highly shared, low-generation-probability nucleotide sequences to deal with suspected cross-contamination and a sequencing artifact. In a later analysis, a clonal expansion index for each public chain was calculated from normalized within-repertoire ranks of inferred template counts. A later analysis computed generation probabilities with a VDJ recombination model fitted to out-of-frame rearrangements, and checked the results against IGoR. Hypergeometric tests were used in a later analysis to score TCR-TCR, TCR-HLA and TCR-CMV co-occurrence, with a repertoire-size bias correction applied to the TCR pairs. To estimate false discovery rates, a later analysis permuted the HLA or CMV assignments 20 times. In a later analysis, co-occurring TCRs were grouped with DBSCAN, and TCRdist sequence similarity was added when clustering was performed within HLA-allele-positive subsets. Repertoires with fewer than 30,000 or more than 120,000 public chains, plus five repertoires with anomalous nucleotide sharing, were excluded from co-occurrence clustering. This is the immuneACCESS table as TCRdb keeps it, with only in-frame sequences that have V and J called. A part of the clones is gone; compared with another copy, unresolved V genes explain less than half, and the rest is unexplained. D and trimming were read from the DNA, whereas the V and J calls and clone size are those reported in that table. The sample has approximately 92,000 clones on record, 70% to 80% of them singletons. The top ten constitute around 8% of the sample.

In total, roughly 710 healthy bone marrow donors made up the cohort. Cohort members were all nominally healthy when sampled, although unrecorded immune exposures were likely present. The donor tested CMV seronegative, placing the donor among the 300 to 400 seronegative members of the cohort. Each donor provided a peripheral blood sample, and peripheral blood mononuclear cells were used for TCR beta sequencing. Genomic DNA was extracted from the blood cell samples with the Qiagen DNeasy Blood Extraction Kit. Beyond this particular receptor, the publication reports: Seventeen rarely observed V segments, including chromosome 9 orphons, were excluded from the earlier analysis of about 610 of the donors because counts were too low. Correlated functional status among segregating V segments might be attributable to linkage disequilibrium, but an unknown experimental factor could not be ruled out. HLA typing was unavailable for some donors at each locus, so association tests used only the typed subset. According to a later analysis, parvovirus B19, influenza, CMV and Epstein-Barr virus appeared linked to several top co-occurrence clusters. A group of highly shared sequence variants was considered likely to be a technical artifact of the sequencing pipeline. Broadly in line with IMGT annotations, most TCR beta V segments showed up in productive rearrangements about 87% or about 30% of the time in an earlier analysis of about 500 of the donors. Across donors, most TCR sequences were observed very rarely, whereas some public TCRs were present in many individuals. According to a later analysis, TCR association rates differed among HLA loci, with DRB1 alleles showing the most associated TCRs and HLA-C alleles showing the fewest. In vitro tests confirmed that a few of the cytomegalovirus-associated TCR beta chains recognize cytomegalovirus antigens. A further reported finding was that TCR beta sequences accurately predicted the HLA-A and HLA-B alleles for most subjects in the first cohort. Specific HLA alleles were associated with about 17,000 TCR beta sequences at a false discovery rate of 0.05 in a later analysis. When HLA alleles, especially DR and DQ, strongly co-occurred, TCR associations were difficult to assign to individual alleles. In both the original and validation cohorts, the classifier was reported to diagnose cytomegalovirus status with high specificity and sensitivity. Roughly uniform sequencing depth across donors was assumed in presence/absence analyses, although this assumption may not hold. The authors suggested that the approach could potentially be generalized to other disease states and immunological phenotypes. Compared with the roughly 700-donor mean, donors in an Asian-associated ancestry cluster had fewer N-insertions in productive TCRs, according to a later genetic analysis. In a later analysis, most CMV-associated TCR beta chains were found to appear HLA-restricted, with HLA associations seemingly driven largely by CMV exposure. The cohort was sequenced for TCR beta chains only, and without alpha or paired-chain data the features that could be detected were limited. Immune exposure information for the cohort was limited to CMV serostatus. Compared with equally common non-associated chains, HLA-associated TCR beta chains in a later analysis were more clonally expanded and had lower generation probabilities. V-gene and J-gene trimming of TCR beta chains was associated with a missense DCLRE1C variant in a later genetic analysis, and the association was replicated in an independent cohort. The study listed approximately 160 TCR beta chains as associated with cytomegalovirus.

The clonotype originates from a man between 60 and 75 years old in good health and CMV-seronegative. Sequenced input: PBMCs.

At the DNA level, the sequence is TGTGCCACCGACGGGGACAGGGGAAACACCATATATTTT. This codes for CATDGDRGNTIYF. The V and J segments used are TRBV10-3 and TRBJ1-3, with 8 bases matching TRBD1. CDR1 and CDR2 (ENHRY, SYGVKD) derive from the germline V gene. The germline V end is reduced by 10 bases and the J end by 4 bases; junction bases left unmatched: 6. The cysteine opens and the phenylalanine closes a CDR3 of 13 amino acids. The kept DNA is CDR3 alone, 39 bases in frame from the first base.